Below, 19 T cell receptor beta chains from the same sample are listed, as sequenced in a study of identifying expanded T cells in peripheral blood. Measured with immunoSEQ multiplex PCR; TCRdb has only the in-frame clones, and not every one. Among roughly 86,000 clones listed, approximately 84% were seen once. Source material: blood. The receptors originated from a person between 18 and 69 years old in good health.

This sequence joins TRBV30 and TRBJ2-7; 7 bases are shared with TRBD1. J was trimmed by 2 bases and V by 3 bases; bases with no gene match: 1. CDR3 size: 12 residues. The germline CDR1 and CDR2 sequences are GTSNPN and SVGIG (reference sequence). CDR3 protein: CAWSDRAYEQYF. CDR3 sequence (DNA): TGTGCCTGGAGCGACAGGGCCTACGAGCAGTACTTC.

The J gene is TRBJ2-3, the V gene TRBV9; TRBD2 matches at 13 bases. Germline-derived CDR1 and CDR2 are SGDLS and YYNGEE. Trimming cost V 3 bases and J 2 bases; bases outside gene matches: 6. This CDR3 spans 17 amino acids. Here the CDR3 DNA reads TGTGCCAGCAGCGCCGGGACTAGCGGGGCCTACACAGATACGCAGTATTTT. Translated: CASSAGTSGAYTDTQYF.

The chain carries TRBV19 and TRBJ2-1; D unclear. The CDR3 extends over 14 amino acids. V lost 5 bases and J lost 5, with 13 bases in between. Germline assignment: CDR1 LNHDA and CDR2 SQIVND (reference sequence). This CDR3 reads CASSPPPRNNEQFF. DNA for the CDR3: TGTGCCAGTAGTCCCCCCCCGCGAAACAATGAGCAGTTCTTC.

The V and J genes are TRBV19 and TRBJ1-3; no clear D. Between the trimmed V and J ends, which lost 3 bases and 1 base, there was a span of 7 bases. Germline lookup yields CDR1 LNHDA and CDR2 SQIVND (reference sequence). The CDR3 loop spans 14 amino acids. The CDR3 reads CASSMTISGNTIYF. The CDR3 DNA follows: TGTGCCAGTAGTATGACTATATCTGGAAACACCATATATTTT.

In DNA, the CDR3 is TGTGCCAGCTCCAGGACAGGGACAGATACGCAGTATTTT. The encoded protein is CASSRTGTDTQYF. V is TRBV6-6 and J is TRBJ2-3, with 8 positions matching TRBD1. Germline values: CDR1 MNHNY, CDR2 SVGAGI (reference sequence). There are 13 residues in the CDR3. V trimming: 8 bases; J trimming: 3 bases; junction bases outside the gene matches: 4.

The gene calls are TRBV11-2 and TRBJ2-7; D gene uncertain. Per germline, CDR1 SGHAT and CDR2 FQNNGV. V was clipped by 0 bases and J by 3 bases, with 6 bases between them. CDR3 size: 13 residues. CDR3 amino acids: CASSLDYRYEQYF. CDR3 sequence (DNA): TGTGCCAGCAGCTTAGATTACCGCTACGAGCAGTACTTC.

The J gene is TRBJ1-3, the V gene TRBV5-4, with TRBD1 as a possible D gene (5 bases). The CDR3 is 17 amino acids. Germline V gives CDR1 SGHNT, CDR2 YYREEE (reference sequence). V was trimmed by 0 bases and J by 0 bases, leaving 13 bases between them. This CDR3 is CASSLAETGYSGNTIYF. In nucleotides, the CDR3 is TGTGCCAGCAGCTTGGCAGAAACAGGCTACTCTGGAAACACCATATATTTT.

The J gene is TRBJ1-1, the V gene TRBV19; weak D call: TRBD1 (6 bases). The CDR3 length is 12 residues. CDR1 is LNHDA and CDR2 is SQIVND in the germline V gene (reference sequence). With 9 bases removed from V and 14 bases from J, the gap between germline ends came to 22 bases. The CDR3 loop is CASAQGGEMRFF. CDR3 in DNA: TGTGCCAGCGCACAGGGTGGGGAGATGAGGTTCTTT. The entire variable domain, with the rest obtained from reference TRBV19 and TRBJ1-1, is as follows: DGGITQSPKYLFRKEGQNVTLSCEQNLNHDAMYWYRQDPGQGLRLIYYSQIVNDFQKGDIAEGYSVSREKKESFPLTVTSAQKNPTAFYLCASAQGGEMRFFGQGTRLTVV.

The chain joins TRBV25-1 to TRBJ2-5; TRBD1 aligns across 9 bases. The CDR3 contains 16 residues. Germline V gives CDR1 MGHDK, CDR2 SYGVNS. Trimming took 5 bases from V and 3 from J; bases not matched to a gene: 10. This CDR3 reads CASSTRDREGEETQYF. The CDR3 coding sequence is TGTGCCAGCAGTACGAGGGACAGGGAAGGGGAAGAGACCCAGTACTTC.

The chain has TRBV7-2 and TRBJ2-3; 12 bases are a match to TRBD2. Germline CDR1 reads SGHTA; CDR2 reads FQGNSA. The CDR3 is 17 amino acids. Trimming at V came to 5 bases and at J to 9 bases, leaving 15 bases not matched to a gene. The CDR3, as DNA: TGTGCCAGCAGCCCTCTAACTAGCGGGGGGCCATCAGCCACGCAGTATTTT. Residues: CASSPLTSGGPSATQYF. Combining the CDR3 with reference TRBV7-2 and TRBJ2-3 gives the whole variable domain GAGVSQSPSNKVTEKGKDVELRCDPISGHTALYWYRQSLGQGLEFLIYFQGNSAPDKSGLPSDRFSAERTGGSVSTLTIQRTQQEDSAVYLCASSPLTSGGPSATQYFGPGTRLTVL.

This chain links TRBV6-5 with TRBJ1-5; D might be TRBD1 (6 bases). This CDR3 contains 12 residues. Germline loops: CDR1 MNHEY, CDR2 SVGAGI. Deletions cut 11 bases from V and 9 bases from J, with 17 bases between. The CDR3 protein is CAARGGPWPQHF. The DNA of the CDR3 is TGTGCCGCGCGGGGGGGCCCGTGGCCCCAGCATTTT.

This chain connects TRBV5-6 to TRBJ1-6; D ambiguous. Trimming pared 4 bases from V and 6 bases from J, leaving 8 bases between. The CDR3 loop spans 13 amino acids. CDR1 is SGHDT, CDR2 YYEEEE, per germline. Here the CDR3 DNA reads TGTGCCAGCAGCAAGGGTACTAATTCACCCCTCCACTTT. As protein: CASSKGTNSPLHF.

The table lists this clone with a count of one. The rearrangement uses TRBV4-3 and TRBJ2-7, with D unresolved. The CDR3 runs 14 residues. The V end lost 5 bases, the J end lost 3 bases, and 14 bases lay between the germline ends. Per germline, CDR1 LGHNA and CDR2 YSLEER. Written as DNA, the CDR3 is TGCGCCAGCAGCGACGTTCGACTCGACTACGAGCAGTACTTC. Protein product: CASSDVRLDYEQYF.

This clone occurred a few times. The chain combines TRBV6-1 with TRBJ2-7; D gene uncertain. V lost 7 bases and J 5 bases, leaving 6 bases between the germline ends. Germline loops: CDR1 MNHNS, CDR2 SASEGT. The CDR3 runs to 10 residues. The CDR3 loop reads CASNGNEQYF. CDR3 DNA: TGTGCCAGCAATGGGAACGAGCAGTACTTC.

The V gene is TRBV7-2, the J gene TRBJ2-7; D assignment may be TRBD1 or TRBD2 (5 bases each). Trimming pared 6 bases from V and 5 bases from J, leaving 17 bases between. The CDR3 consists of 14 residues. In germline, CDR1 is SGHTA, CDR2 FQGNSA. The CDR3: CASRFTAGRDEQYF. CDR3 DNA sequence: TGTGCCAGCAGGTTCACGGCAGGGCGGGACGAGCAGTACTTC.

The genes are TRBV5-1 and TRBJ2-3, with TRBD2 matching over 7 bases. V lost 5 bases to trimming and J lost 4 bases; unmatched junction nucleotides: 13. The CDR3 runs 16 residues. Germline CDR1 and CDR2: SGHRS and YFSETQ. The CDR3 region is CASRKRGEGSSDTQYF. DNA for the CDR3: TGCGCCAGCAGGAAACGTGGGGAGGGCTCCTCAGATACGCAGTATTTT.

The chain links TRBV7-9 to TRBJ1-1; unclear D gene. The CDR3 covers 12 residues. The germline CDR1 and CDR2 sequences are SEHNR and FQNEAQ (reference sequence). The V end lost 5 bases, the J end lost 3 bases, and 7 bases lay between the germline ends. The CDR3 loop is CASSLAHTEAFF. DNA of the CDR3: TGTGCCAGCAGCCTCGCGCACACTGAAGCTTTCTTT.

V usage is TRBV7-9 and J usage is TRBJ1-4; TRBD1 matches 9 bases. In germline, CDR1 is SEHNR, CDR2 FQNEAQ (reference sequence). Unmatched junction bases numbered 9, after V lost 5 bases and J lost 8 bases. This CDR3 is 15 amino acids long. The CDR3 loop reads CASSILGTGLEKLFF. DNA for the CDR3: TGTGCCAGCAGCATACTCGGGACAGGGCTGGAAAAACTGTTTTTT.

This rearrangement joins TRBV7-2 to TRBJ2-1; 8 positions match TRBD1. The V and J ends lost 1 base and 9 bases, in that order; junction bases with no gene match: 8. Germline V gives CDR1 SGHTA, CDR2 FQGNSA. CDR3 length: 15 amino acids. CDR3 in amino acids: CASSLVIQGAGEQFF. In nucleotides, the CDR3 is TGTGCCAGCAGCTTAGTAATCCAGGGGGCGGGTGAGCAGTTCTTC.